This T cell receptor (beta chain) was captured in a study of cytomegalovirus exposure and HLA in healthy donors. In the PCR, 60 Vbeta and 13 Jbeta primers were used. Profiled with immunoSEQ multiplex PCR; TCRdb holds only in-frame clones, not every one. The sample holds 90,000 to 150,000 clones; just over 15% are singletons and the top ten take about 2%. Healthy individuals who donated bone marrow served as the donors. The clonotype originates from a young woman in good health and CMV-seronegative. The specimen was PBMCs.

CDR3 nucleotide sequence: TGTGCCTGGAGTGTACACCATTATGGCTACACCTTC. Encoded protein: CAWSVHHYGYTF. The chain links TRBV30 to TRBJ1-2; D unclear. The V and J ends lost 0 bases and 5 bases respectively, with 7 bases between them. Germline loops: CDR1 GTSNPN, CDR2 SVGIG (reference sequence). This CDR3 has 12 residues.